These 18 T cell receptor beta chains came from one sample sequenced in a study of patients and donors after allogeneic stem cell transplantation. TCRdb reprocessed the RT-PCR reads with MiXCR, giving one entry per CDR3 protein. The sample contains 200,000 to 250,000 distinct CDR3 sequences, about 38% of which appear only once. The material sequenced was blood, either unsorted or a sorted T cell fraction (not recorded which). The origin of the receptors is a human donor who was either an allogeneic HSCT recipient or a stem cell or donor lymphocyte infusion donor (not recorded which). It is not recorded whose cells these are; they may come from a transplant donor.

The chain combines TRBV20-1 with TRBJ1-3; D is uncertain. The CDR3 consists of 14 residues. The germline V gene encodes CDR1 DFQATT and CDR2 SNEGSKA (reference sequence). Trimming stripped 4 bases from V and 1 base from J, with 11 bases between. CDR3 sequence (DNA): TGCAGTGCTACTCCGGGAGGTTCTGGAAACACCATATATTTT. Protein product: CSATPGGSGNTIYF.

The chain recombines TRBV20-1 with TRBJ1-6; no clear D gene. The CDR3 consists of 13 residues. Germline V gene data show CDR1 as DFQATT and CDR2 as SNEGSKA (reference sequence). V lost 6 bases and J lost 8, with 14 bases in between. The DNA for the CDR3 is TGCAGTGCCACGTCCGAAACAGATTCACCCCTCCACTTT. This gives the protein CSATSETDSPLHF.

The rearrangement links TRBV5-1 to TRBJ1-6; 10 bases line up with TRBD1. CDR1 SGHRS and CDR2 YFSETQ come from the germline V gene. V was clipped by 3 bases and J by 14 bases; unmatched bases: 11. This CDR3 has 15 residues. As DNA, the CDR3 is TGCGCCAGCAGCTCCGGACAGGGGGGAAGGATGGCCCTCCACTTT. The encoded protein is CASSSGQGGRMALHF.

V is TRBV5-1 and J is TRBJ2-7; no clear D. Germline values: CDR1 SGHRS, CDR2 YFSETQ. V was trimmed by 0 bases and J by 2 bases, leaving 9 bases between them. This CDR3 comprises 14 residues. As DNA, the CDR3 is TGCGCCAGCAGCTTGGCCGGTACGCCCTACGAGCAGTACTTC. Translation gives CASSLAGTPYEQYF. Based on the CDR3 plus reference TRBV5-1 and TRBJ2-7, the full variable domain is KAGVTQTPRYLIKTRGQQVTLSCSPISGHRSVSWYQQTPGQGLQFLFEYFSETQRNKGNFPGRFSGRQFSNSRSEMNVSTLELGDSALYLCASSLAGTPYEQYFGPGTRLTVT.

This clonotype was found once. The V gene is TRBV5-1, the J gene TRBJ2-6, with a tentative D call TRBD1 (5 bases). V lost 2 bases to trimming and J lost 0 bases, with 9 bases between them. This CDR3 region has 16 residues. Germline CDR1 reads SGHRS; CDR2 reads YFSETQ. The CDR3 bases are TGCGCCAGCAGCTTACAGGCCCACTCTGGGGCCAACGTCCTGACTTTC. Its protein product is CASSLQAHSGANVLTF.

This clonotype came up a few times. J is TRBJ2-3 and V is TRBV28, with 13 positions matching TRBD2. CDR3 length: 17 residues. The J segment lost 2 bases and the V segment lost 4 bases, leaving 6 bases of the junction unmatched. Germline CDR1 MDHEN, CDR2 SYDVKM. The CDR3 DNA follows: TGTGCCAGCAGTTCCCCGACTAGCGGGGGGACCACAGATACGCAGTATTTT. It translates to CASSSPTSGGTTDTQYF.

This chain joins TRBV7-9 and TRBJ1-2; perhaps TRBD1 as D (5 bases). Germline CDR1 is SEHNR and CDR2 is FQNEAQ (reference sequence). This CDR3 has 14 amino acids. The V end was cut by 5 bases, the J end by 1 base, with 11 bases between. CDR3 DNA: TGTGCCAGCAGCGCGCAGGGTTTTAACTATGGCTACACCTTC. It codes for CASSAQGFNYGYTF.

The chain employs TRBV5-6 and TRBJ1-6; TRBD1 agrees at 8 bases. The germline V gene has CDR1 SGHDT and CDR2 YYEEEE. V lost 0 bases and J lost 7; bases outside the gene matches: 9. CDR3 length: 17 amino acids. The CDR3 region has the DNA TGTGCCAGCAGCTTGGCCCTGACAGGGGCCTCCAATTCACCCCTCCACTTT. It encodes CASSLALTGASNSPLHF.

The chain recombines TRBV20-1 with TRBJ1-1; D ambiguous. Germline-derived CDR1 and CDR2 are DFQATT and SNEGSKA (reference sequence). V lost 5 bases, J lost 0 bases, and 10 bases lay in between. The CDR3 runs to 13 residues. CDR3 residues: CSAGTALNTEAFF. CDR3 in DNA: TGCAGTGCTGGCACCGCCTTGAACACTGAAGCTTTCTTT.

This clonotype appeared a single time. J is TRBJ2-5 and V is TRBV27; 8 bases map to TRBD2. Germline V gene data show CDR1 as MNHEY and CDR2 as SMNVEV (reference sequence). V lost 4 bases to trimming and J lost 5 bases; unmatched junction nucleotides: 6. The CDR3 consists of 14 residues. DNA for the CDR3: TGTGCCAGCAGTTACGGGGGGGCATCGGAGACCCAGTACTTC. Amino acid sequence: CASSYGGASETQYF.

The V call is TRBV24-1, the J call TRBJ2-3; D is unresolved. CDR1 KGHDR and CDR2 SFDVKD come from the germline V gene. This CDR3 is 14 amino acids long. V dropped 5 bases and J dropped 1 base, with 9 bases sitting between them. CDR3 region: CATSAALGTDTQYF. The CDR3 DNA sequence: TGTGCCACCAGTGCCGCTCTCGGCACAGATACGCAGTATTTT.

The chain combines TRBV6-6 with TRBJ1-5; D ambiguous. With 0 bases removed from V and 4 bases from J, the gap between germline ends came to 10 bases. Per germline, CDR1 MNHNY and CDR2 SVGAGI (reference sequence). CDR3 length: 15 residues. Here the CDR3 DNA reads TGTGCCAGCAGTTACTCTTGGGGATCTAATCAGCCCCAGCATTTT. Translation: CASSYSWGSNQPQHF.

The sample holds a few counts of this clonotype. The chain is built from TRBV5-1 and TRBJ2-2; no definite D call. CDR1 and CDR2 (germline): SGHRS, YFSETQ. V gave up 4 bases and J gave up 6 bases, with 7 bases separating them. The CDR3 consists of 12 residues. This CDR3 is CASSMQSGELFF. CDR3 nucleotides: TGCGCCAGCAGCATGCAGTCCGGGGAGCTGTTTTTT. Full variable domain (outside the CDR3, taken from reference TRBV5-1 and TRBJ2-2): KAGVTQTPRYLIKTRGQQVTLSCSPISGHRSVSWYQQTPGQGLQFLFEYFSETQRNKGNFPGRFSGRQFSNSRSEMNVSTLELGDSALYLCASSMQSGELFFGEGSRLTVL.

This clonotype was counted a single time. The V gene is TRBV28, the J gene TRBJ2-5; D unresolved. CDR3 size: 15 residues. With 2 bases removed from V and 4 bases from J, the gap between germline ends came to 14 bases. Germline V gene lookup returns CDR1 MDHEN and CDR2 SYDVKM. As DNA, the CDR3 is TGTGCCAGCAGTTTAGACTTATTACTAAGAGAGACCCAGTACTTC. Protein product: CASSLDLLLRETQYF.

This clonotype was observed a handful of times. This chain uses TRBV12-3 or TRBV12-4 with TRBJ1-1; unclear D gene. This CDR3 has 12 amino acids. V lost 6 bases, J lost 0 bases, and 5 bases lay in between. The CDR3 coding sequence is TGTGCCAGCAGACACGTGAACACTGAAGCTTTCTTT. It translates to CASRHVNTEAFF.

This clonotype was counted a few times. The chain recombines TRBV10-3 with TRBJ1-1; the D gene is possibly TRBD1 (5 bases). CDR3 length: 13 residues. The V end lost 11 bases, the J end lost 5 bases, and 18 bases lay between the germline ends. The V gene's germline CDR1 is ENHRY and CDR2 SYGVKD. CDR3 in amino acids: CAAPGGMRTEAFF. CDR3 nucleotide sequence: TGTGCCGCCCCCGGGGGAATGAGGACTGAAGCTTTCTTT.

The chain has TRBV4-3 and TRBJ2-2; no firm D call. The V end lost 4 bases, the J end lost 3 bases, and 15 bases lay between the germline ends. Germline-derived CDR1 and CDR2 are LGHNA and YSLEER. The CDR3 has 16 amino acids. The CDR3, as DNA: TGCGCCAGCAGCCCCCAGGCACCCCCCCACACCGGGGAGCTGTTTTTT. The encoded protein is CASSPQAPPHTGELFF.

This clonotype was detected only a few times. CDR3 nucleotide sequence: TGTGCCACCAGCAGAGATATCTGGCCGGGACTTCACAACTATGGCTACACCTTC. Translated, it gives CATSRDIWPGLHNYGYTF. The chain carries TRBV15 and TRBJ1-2; maybe TRBD1 (5 bases). V was cut by 0 bases and J by 2 bases, with 19 bases left in between. Germline V gene lookup returns CDR1 LNHNV and CDR2 YYDKDF (reference sequence). The CDR3 spans 18 residues.